This TCR beta chain came from a study of control samples from healthy donors and cancer patients. Method: immunoSEQ multiplex PCR; TCRdb's copy keeps in-frame clones and lacks some. The sample holds some 200,000 clones, roughly 94% seen once. About this clone: At one boundary the junction diverges from the germline segment, which might be a read error.

This CDR3 has 12 residues. CDR1 and CDR2 from the germline V gene are PRHDT and FYEKMQ (reference sequence). What was sequenced was blood. The V call is TRBV13, the J call TRBJ1-2, with 7 bases that match TRBD1. This TCR was recovered from a man over 45 in good health. The DNA for the CDR3 is TGTGCCAGCGGGACAGCTTCCTATGGCCACACCTTC. As protein: CASGTASYGHTF. Full variable domain (missing parts from reference TRBV13 and TRBJ1-2): AAGVIQSPRHLIKEKRETATLKCYPIPRHDTVYWYQQGPGQDPQFLISFYEKMQSDKGSIPDRFSAQQFSDYHSELNMSSLELGDSALYFCASGTASYGHTFGSGTRLTVV.